This entry concerns a single T cell receptor (beta chain). These data are taken from a study of blood T cell repertoires in COVID-19. Study in general: Donors in the United States, Italy and Spain gave samples during acute or convalescent COVID-19. In each case, the material was cDNA or gDNA derived from T cells, B-cell-depleted T cells, or PBMCs.

Original handling: From reference gene primer amplification, estimates of nucleated cell counts were derived. The method was immunoSEQ multiplex PCR; TCRdb's version includes in-frame clones alone and lacks a portion of them. That table is the source of V, J and clone size, and D and trimming were worked out from the DNA. The table has over 25,000 clones, around 90% seen once. This CDR3 region has 13 residues. Per the germline V gene, CDR1 is SGHKS and CDR2 is YYEKEE (reference sequence). The V and J ends lost 5 bases and 1 base respectively, with 9 bases between them. The chain joins TRBV5-5 to TRBJ1-1; a possible D gene is TRBD1 (5 bases). The source material was peripheral blood. The clonotype originates from a man in his sixties or seventies with active or convalescent COVID-19. CDR3 nucleotide sequence: TGTGCCAGCAGTTGGGGCACGAACACTGAAGCTTTCTTT. Its protein product is CASSWGTNTEAFF.